This T cell receptor (beta chain) was captured by sequencing in a study of CD4 T cells in relation to SARS-CoV-2 and coronaviruses. Study details: ViraFEST: roughly ten-day antigen culture of PBMCs, then TCR beta CDR3 sequencing. Controls used an HIV-1 Nef peptide pool or no peptide. The restricting HLA molecule for shared crossreactive spike epitopes was mapped.

On this clone itself: No antigen is known for it.

Before the COVID-19 pandemic, during about 2010-2018, CD4+ T cells were taken from unexposed donors. The cells were cultured for about ten days before CD4+ T cells were isolated. Unexposed-donor CD4+ T cells were probed with SARS-CoV-2 S/N and four cold-coronavirus spikes, cells permitting. The repertoire was sequenced with immunoSEQ multiplex PCR; TCRdb's copy has only in-frame clones and lacks some. The sample consists of about 17,000 clones, 70% to 80% of them appearing once. The V gene lost 0 bases and the J gene lost 4 bases, with 12 bases spanning the gap. Germline V gene data show CDR1 as KGHSH and CDR2 as LQKENI. The CDR3 runs 15 residues.

The sequence was collected from a human donor in good health. The rearrangement joins TRBV18 to TRBJ1-1; D gene uncertain. The sample was CD4+ T cells from PBMCs, cultured in vitro. The CDR3 sequence: CASSPPGVGRTEAFF. For the CDR3, the DNA is TGTGCCAGCTCACCACCGGGAGTAGGACGCACTGAAGCTTTCTTT.